This T cell receptor beta chain comes out of a study of CD4+ T cells in melanoma. Study observations and caveats: A reported correlation linked neoantigen-specific CD4+ T cells to CD8+, macrophage and B cell function.

TCRdb's table, derived via immunoSEQ multiplex PCR, lists solely in-frame clones and lacks some. The sample carries some 14,000 clones, 75% to 90% recorded once. On this clone itself: What it recognizes is unknown.

The germline gives CDR1 SGHRS, CDR2 YFSETQ. CDR3 length: 15 amino acids. V dropped 1 base and J dropped 7; count of bases not matched to a gene: 10. The sequencing sample was made of cells from a culture (not recorded whether cultured in vitro). The J gene is TRBJ1-1, the V gene TRBV5-1; 7 bases are a match to TRBD1. This receptor was obtained from a human donor with melanoma. The DNA of the CDR3 is TGCGCCAGCAGCTTGAATCCAGGCGGGGACAGTGAAGCTTTCTTT. Translating gives CASSLNPGGDSEAFF. Complete variable domain (other parts from reference TRBV5-1 and TRBJ1-1): KAGVTQTPRYLIKTRGQQVTLSCSPISGHRSVSWYQQTPGQGLQFLFEYFSETQRNKGNFPGRFSGRQFSNSRSEMNVSTLELGDSALYLCASSLNPGGDSEAFFGQGTRLTVV.